A single sample gave rise to the 19 T cell receptor beta chains below, sequenced in a study of T cell responses to AZD1222 COVID-19 vaccine. Clones were read by immunoSEQ multiplex PCR, and TCRdb kept only the in-frame ones, dropping some. The table includes 95,000 to 100,000 clones, approximately 90% detected once. The starting material was peripheral blood, obtained on day 0 of AZD1222 vaccination. The receptors stem from an adult in good health.

DNA of the CDR3: TGTGCCAGTAGTAGGACTAGCGGGGGGGCCATCACCGGGGAGCTGTTTTTT. Protein sequence: CASSRTSGGAITGELFF. The V and J genes are TRBV19 and TRBJ2-2, with 15 bases fitting TRBD2. In germline, CDR1 is LNHDA, CDR2 SQIVND (reference sequence). There are 17 residues in the CDR3. V lost 4 bases to trimming and J lost 4 bases; unmatched junction nucleotides: 4.

The chain has TRBV2 and TRBJ1-6; D gene unclear. V was pared by 4 bases and J by 9 bases, with 13 bases between. This CDR3 is 14 amino acids long. Germline CDR1 and CDR2: SNHLY and FYNNEI. The CDR3 loop reads CASSVGSRGSPLHF. The CDR3 DNA reads TGTGCCAGCAGTGTCGGCAGCCGAGGTTCACCCCTCCACTTT.

The rearrangement links TRBV6-1 to TRBJ2-5; 7 nucleotides line up with TRBD2. This CDR3 spans 18 amino acids. Looked up from germline, CDR1 is MNHNS and CDR2 is SASEGT. With V trimmed by 2 bases and J by 1 base, 13 bases remained unmatched. Here the CDR3 reads CASSEQPDWGGFQETQYF. The DNA for the CDR3 is TGTGCCAGCAGTGAACAGCCAGATTGGGGGGGATTCCAAGAGACCCAGTACTTC.

The chain links TRBV21-1 to TRBJ1-1. TRBV21-1 is described as a pseudogene. The CDR3 sequence is 17 residues long. The CDR3 nucleotides read TGTGCCAGCAGCAAGCCCCTGTCGTGGGGGGAGAACACTGAAGCTTTCTTT. Residues: CASSKPLSWGENTEAFF.

The chain joins TRBV7-2 to TRBJ2-4, with a possible D match to TRBD2 (7 bases). Germline V CDR1 and CDR2: SGHTA, FQGNSA. V was trimmed by 5 bases and J by 5 bases, leaving 13 bases between them. The CDR3 is 14 residues long. The CDR3 bases are TGTGCCAGCAGCCGGCCGGGGGGCCAAAACATTCAGTACTTC. Its protein product is CASSRPGGQNIQYF.

This sequence joins TRBV27 and TRBJ2-7, with 7 bases lining up with TRBD2. Trimming at V came to 8 bases and at J to 4 bases, leaving 5 bases not matched to a gene. Germline values: CDR1 MNHEY, CDR2 SMNVEV (reference sequence). The CDR3 totals 12 residues. The DNA of the CDR3 is TGTGCCAGCGGCGCGGGAGAGTACGAGCAGTACTTC. Its protein product is CASGAGEYEQYF.

The chain couples TRBV30 to TRBJ2-5, with 10 nucleotides matching TRBD1. The CDR3 extends over 13 amino acids. Per the germline V gene, CDR1 is GTSNPN and CDR2 is SVGIG (reference sequence). The CDR3 coding sequence is TGTGCGTGGGGGACAGGGGCGCGGGAGACCCAGTACTTC. Protein sequence: CAWGTGARETQYF.

This chain uses TRBV6-5 with TRBJ1-1, with D uncertain. The V gene's germline CDR1 is MNHEY and CDR2 SVGAGI. The V and J ends lost 8 bases and 1 base respectively, with 11 bases between them. CDR3 length: 13 amino acids. This chain's CDR3 is CASESVENTEAFF. CDR3 DNA: TGTGCCAGCGAATCTGTTGAGAACACTGAAGCTTTCTTT.

The V and J genes are TRBV7-9 and TRBJ1-1, with no clear D. V dropped 2 bases and J dropped 4 bases, with 11 bases sitting between them. The CDR3 consists of 14 residues. Germline V lookup: CDR1 SEHNR, CDR2 FQNEAQ (reference sequence). Here the CDR3 DNA reads TGTGCCAGCAGCTTACCCCCGGCCCGCACTGAAGCTTTCTTT. Translation gives CASSLPPARTEAFF.

This sequence joins TRBV5-4 and TRBJ2-7; possible D gene TRBD1, 5 bases. This CDR3 spans 17 amino acids. The germline gives CDR1 SGHNT, CDR2 YYREEE (reference sequence). The V end was cut by 0 bases, the J end by 6 bases, with 22 bases between. CDR3: CASSLGRQGPLVSEQYF. CDR3 sequence (DNA): TGTGCCAGCAGCTTGGGGCGGCAGGGCCCGTTAGTCTCCGAGCAGTACTTC.

This rearrangement joins TRBV21-1 to TRBJ1-2. TRBV21-1 is marked as a pseudogene. The CDR3 spans 14 residues. The CDR3 DNA follows: TGTGCCAGCAGCAATCCGAGGGCCGCCGATTGTCACACCTTC. Residues: CASSNPRAADCHTF.

This rearrangement joins TRBV28 to TRBJ1-1; maybe TRBD1 (5 bases). CDR3 length: 15 residues. V was pared by 5 bases and J by 4 bases, with 17 bases between. The germline CDR1 and CDR2 sequences are MDHEN and SYDVKM. The DNA for the CDR3 is TGTGCCAGCAGTACCCCCCGAAGGGGCGGCACTGAAGCTTTCTTT. Protein: CASSTPRRGGTEAFF.

The DNA of the CDR3 is TGTGCCAGCAGCTTTGGGAGCGGGGGCCACTACTACGAGCAGTACTTC. This codes for CASSFGSGGHYYEQYF. The chain couples TRBV7-8 to TRBJ2-7; 8 bases are shared with TRBD2. CDR3 length: 16 amino acids. Per the germline V gene, CDR1 is SGHVS and CDR2 is FQNEAQ. With V trimmed by 3 bases and J by 3 bases, 10 bases remained unmatched.

The J gene is TRBJ2-1, the V gene TRBV11-2; D is possibly TRBD2 (6 bases). The CDR3 has 16 amino acids. Trimming shortened V by 4 bases and J by 2 bases, and 15 bases separated the two germline ends. Looked up from germline, CDR1 is SGHAT and CDR2 is FQNNGV. The CDR3 sequence is CASSSKGGSPYNEQFF. Written as DNA, the CDR3 is TGTGCCAGCAGCTCAAAGGGAGGAAGCCCCTACAATGAGCAGTTCTTC.

The chain is built from TRBV29-1 and TRBJ2-7; no firm D call. The germline CDR1 and CDR2 sequences are SQVTM and ANQGSEA. The ends were cut back, 2 bases at V and 5 bases at J, with 13 bases in the middle. The CDR3 contains 13 residues. CDR3 sequence: CSVESSTGHEQYF. In DNA form, the CDR3 reads TGCAGCGTTGAATCATCCACCGGGCACGAGCAGTACTTC.

The V gene is TRBV28, the J gene TRBJ2-1; 7 nucleotides agree with TRBD2. V lost 10 bases and J lost 5; bases outside the gene matches: 14. CDR1 MDHEN and CDR2 SYDVKM come from the germline V gene. The CDR3 sequence is 15 residues long. Here the CDR3 DNA reads TGTGCCACCAGCGAAGTAACGGGGGGTCACAATGAGCAGTTCTTC. Protein: CATSEVTGGHNEQFF.

The V call is TRBV28, the J call TRBJ1-1; 7 nucleotides agree with TRBD1. Germline V gene sequence: CDR1 MDHEN, CDR2 SYDVKM. This CDR3 contains 13 residues. The junction had 11 bases not matched to a gene; V was cut back by 6 bases and J by 10 bases. CDR3 sequence reads: CASRSDRAVGAFF. The CDR3, as DNA: TGTGCCAGCAGGTCAGACAGGGCCGTTGGAGCTTTCTTT.

The chain joins TRBV27 to TRBJ2-7, with 10 positions matching TRBD1. V was pared by 5 bases and J by 6 bases, with 7 bases of the junction left unmatched. CDR1 and CDR2 from the germline V gene are MNHEY and SMNVEV (reference sequence). The CDR3 spans 14 residues. The CDR3 is CASSTRQGAGEQYF. CDR3 sequence (DNA): TGTGCCAGCAGTACTAGACAGGGGGCGGGCGAGCAGTACTTC.

The genes are TRBV27 and TRBJ2-1; maybe TRBD2 (6 bases). Germline values: CDR1 MNHEY, CDR2 SMNVEV (reference sequence). The CDR3 runs to 16 residues. Trimming took off 0 bases at V and 6 bases at J, with 15 bases between the two ends. The CDR3 is CASSLSLVGGLNEQFF. As DNA, the CDR3 is TGTGCCAGCAGTTTATCGCTGGTGGGAGGTCTCAATGAGCAGTTCTTC.